These T cell receptor beta chains were read from a single sample in a study of CD8+CD57+ T cells in acquired aplastic anemia. TCRdb fed the reads into MiXCR, producing one record per CDR3 protein. The repertoire consists of about 150,000 distinct CDR3 sequences, with over 50% occurring once and the leading ten covering 12%. Sequenced sample: sorted CD4+, CD8+, or CD8+CD57+ T cells (not recorded which) from PBMCs. These receptors were taken from a human donor with aplastic anemia. CDR3s include the opening cysteine and the closing phenylalanine or tryptophan. The D gene is left open where the match is weak. Not all rows give a size; the values are once, few, many and, for expanded clones, a class.

V: TRBV20-1
J: TRBJ2-1
D: NA
size: NA
CDR3: CSARDIQQFF
DNA: TGCAGTGCTAGAGATATACAGCAGTTCTTC

V: TRBV4-1
J: TRBJ1-1
D: NA
size: NA
CDR3: CASSRAIGRDTEAFF
DNA: TGCGCCAGCAGCCGCGCGATCGGTAGGGACACTGAAGCTTTCTTT

V: TRBV6-1
J: TRBJ1-3
D: NA
size: many
CDR3: CASILNPEDAGNTIYF
DNA: TGTGCCAGCATCCTTAATCCAGAAGATGCTGGAAACACCATATATTTT

V: TRBV4-2
J: TRBJ1-1
D: TRBD1
size: NA
CDR3: CASSHPGQGARDTEAFF
DNA: TGTGCCAGCAGCCACCCGGGACAGGGGGCTCGGGACACTGAAGCTTTCTTT

V: TRBV20-1
J: TRBJ1-6
D: NA
size: NA
CDR3: CSAIDRFYNSPLHF
DNA: TGCAGTGCTATTGACAGATTTTATAATTCACCCCTCCACTTT

V: TRBV7-6
J: TRBJ2-5
D: NA
size: once
CDR3: CASSLAKKETQYF
DNA: TGTGCCAGCAGCTTAGCAAAGAAAGAGACCCAGTACTTC

V: TRBV25-1
J: TRBJ1-1
D: NA
size: NA
CDR3: CASRDYGTEAFF
DNA: TGTGCCAGCAGGGACTATGGCACTGAAGCTTTCTTT

V: TRBV24-1
J: TRBJ2-1
D: NA
size: NA
CDR3: CATRDPWNNEQFF
DNA: TGTGCCACCAGGGATCCCTGGAACAATGAGCAGTTCTTC

V: TRBV5-6
J: TRBJ2-5
D: TRBD1
size: many
CDR3: CASSLAGDRGMETQYF
DNA: TGTGCCAGCAGCTTGGCTGGGGACAGGGGGATGGAGACCCAGTACTTC

V: TRBV19
J: TRBJ2-1
D: TRBD2
size: many
CDR3: CASSSSGGNYNEQFF
DNA: TGTGCCAGTAGTTCTAGCGGGGGGAACTACAATGAGCAGTTCTTC

V: TRBV2
J: TRBJ1-5
D: NA
size: NA
CDR3: CASKGGWSNQPQHF
DNA: TGTGCCAGCAAGGGCGGGTGGAGCAATCAGCCCCAGCATTTT

V: TRBV19
J: TRBJ2-3
D: NA
size: many
CDR3: CASSITDSATDTQYF
DNA: TGTGCCAGTAGTATAACAGACAGCGCTACAGATACGCAGTATTTT

V: TRBV25-1
J: TRBJ2-5
D: TRBD1
size: NA
CDR3: CASSEWGQGKETQYF
DNA: TGTGCCAGCAGTGAATGGGGACAGGGTAAAGAGACCCAGTACTTC

V: TRBV5-1
J: TRBJ1-2
D: TRBD1
size: NA
CDR3: CASSLTGQGAYGYTF
DNA: TGCGCCAGCAGCTTGACAGGACAGGGGGCCTATGGCTACACCTTC

V: TRBV13
J: TRBJ1-2
D: TRBD1
size: NA
CDR3: CASSLGGQGFSGYTF
DNA: TGTGCCAGCAGCTTAGGGGGACAGGGCTTCTCTGGCTACACCTTC

V: TRBV19
J: TRBJ2-3
D: TRBD1
size: NA
CDR3: CASSSRQGVTDTQYF
DNA: TGTGCCAGTAGTAGTCGACAGGGGGTCACAGATACGCAGTATTTT

V: TRBV7-2
J: TRBJ1-1
D: NA
size: once
CDR3: CAAAGILNTEAFF
DNA: TGTGCCGCGGCGGGGATTCTGAACACTGAAGCTTTCTTT

V: TRBV5-6
J: TRBJ1-6
D: TRBD1
size: NA
CDR3: CASRLLSSDRGNSPLHF
DNA: TGTGCCAGCAGACTTCTTTCGTCGGACAGGGGTAATTCACCCCTCCACTTT

V: TRBV9
J: TRBJ2-5
D: NA
size: NA
CDR3: CASSASTGSQETQYF
DNA: TGTGCCAGCAGCGCCTCTACAGGGAGCCAAGAGACCCAGTACTTC

V: TRBV6-1
J: TRBJ2-1
D: NA
size: NA
CDR3: CASSEAGGHEQFF
DNA: TGTGCCAGCAGTGAAGCGGGGGGCCATGAGCAGTTCTTC